This T cell receptor beta chain appears in the sequencing data of a study of T cells in Graves' hyperthyroidism and ophthalmopathy. Amplified TCR beta CDR3 regions derived from RNA transcripts. Primed by the HTBI set, a first-round RT-PCR was run on the TCR CDR3. TCRdb fed the multiplex PCR reads into MiXCR, producing one record per CDR3 protein. The sample has fewer than 450,000 distinct CDR3 sequences; around 18% are singletons. This clonotype was detected many times. The CDR3 contains 15 residues. Germline loops: CDR1 SNHLY, CDR2 FYNNEI. V lost 6 bases and J lost 6, with 20 bases in between. Ophthalmopathy in the patients scored at least 3 on Clinical Activity Score and at least 4 on NOSPECS grade, lasting under 3 months.

The source material was blood. The receptor's source is a man between 18 and 29 years old with Graves' ophthalmopathy. The chain has TRBV2 and TRBJ1-2; a possible D gene is TRBD1 (6 bases). CDR3 bases: TGTGCCAGCAGCCCCTTGGGGGGCACCTTGGATGGCTACACCTTC. Translation gives CASSPLGGTLDGYTF. The whole variable domain, remainder taken from reference TRBV2 and TRBJ1-2, is EPEVTQTPSHQVTQMGQEVILRCVPISNHLYFYWYRQILGQKVEFLVSFYNNEISEKSEIFDDQFSVERPDGSNFTLKIRSTKLEDSAMYFCASSPLGGTLDGYTFGSGTRLTVV.